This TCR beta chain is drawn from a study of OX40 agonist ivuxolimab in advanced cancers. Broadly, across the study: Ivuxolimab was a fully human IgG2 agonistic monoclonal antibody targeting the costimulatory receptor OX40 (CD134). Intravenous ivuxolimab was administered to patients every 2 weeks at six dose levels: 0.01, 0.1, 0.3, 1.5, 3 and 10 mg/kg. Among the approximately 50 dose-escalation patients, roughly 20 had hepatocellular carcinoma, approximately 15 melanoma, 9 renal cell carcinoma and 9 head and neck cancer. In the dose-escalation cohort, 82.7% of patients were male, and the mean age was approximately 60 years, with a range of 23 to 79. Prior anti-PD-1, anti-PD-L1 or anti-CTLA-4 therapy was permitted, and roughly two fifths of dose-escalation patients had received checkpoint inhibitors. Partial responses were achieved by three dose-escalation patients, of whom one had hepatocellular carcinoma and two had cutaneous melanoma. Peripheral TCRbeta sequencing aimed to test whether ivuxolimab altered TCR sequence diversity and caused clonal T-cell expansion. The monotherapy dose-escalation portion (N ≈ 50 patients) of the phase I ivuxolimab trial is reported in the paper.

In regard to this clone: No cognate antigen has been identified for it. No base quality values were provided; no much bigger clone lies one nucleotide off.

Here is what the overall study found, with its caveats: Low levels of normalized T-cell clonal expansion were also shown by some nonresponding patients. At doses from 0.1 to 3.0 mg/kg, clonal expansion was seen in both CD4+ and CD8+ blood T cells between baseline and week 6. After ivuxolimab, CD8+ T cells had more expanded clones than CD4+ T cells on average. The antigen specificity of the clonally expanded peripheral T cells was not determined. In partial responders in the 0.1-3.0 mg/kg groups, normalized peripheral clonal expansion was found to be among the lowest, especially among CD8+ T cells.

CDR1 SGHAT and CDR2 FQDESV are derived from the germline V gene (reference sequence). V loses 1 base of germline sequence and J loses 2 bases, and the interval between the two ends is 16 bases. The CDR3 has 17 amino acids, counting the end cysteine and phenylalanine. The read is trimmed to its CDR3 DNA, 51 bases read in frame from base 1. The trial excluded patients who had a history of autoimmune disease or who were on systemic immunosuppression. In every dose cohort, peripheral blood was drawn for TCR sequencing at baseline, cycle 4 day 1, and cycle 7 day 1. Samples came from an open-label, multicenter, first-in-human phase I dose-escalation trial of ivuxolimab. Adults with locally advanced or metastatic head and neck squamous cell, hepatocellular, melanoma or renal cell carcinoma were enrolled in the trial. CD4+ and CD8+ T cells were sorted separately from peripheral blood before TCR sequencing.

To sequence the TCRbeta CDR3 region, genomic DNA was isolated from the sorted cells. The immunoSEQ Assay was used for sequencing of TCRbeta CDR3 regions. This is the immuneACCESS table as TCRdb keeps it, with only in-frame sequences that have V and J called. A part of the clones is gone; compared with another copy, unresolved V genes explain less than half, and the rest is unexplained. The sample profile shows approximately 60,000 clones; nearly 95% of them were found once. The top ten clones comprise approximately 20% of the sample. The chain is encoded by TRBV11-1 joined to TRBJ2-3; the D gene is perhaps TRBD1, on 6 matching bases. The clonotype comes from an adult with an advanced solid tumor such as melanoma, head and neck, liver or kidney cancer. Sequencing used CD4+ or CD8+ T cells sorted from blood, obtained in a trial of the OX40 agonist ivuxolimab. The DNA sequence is TGTGCCAGCAGCTTAGTTCCCGGGACACTTTACACAGATACGCAGTATTTT. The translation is CASSLVPGTLYTDTQYF.